The 15 T cell receptor beta chains below were found in one sample sequenced in a study of T cell responses to AZD1222 COVID-19 vaccine. The method was immunoSEQ multiplex PCR; TCRdb's version includes in-frame clones alone and lacks a portion of them. The table has 150,000 to 200,000 clones, less than 95% seen once. The specimen comprised peripheral blood, sampled on day 0 of AZD1222 vaccination. All receptors derive from an adult in good health.

The CDR3 is CASSLTGVNGMYTEAFF. As DNA, the CDR3 is TGTGCCAGCAGTTTAACAGGGGTCAATGGTATGTACACTGAAGCTTTCTTT. The chain carries TRBV28 and TRBJ1-1, with TRBD1 matching 7 bases. This CDR3 comprises 17 residues. Germline assignment: CDR1 MDHEN and CDR2 SYDVKM. V trimming: 2 bases; J trimming: 3 bases; junction bases outside the gene matches: 12. The full variable domain, with the rest looked up from reference TRBV28 and TRBJ1-1, is DVKVTQSSRYLVKRTGEKVFLECVQDMDHENMFWYRQDPGLGLRLIYFSYDVKMKEKGDIPEGYSVSREKKERFSLILESASTNQTSMYLCASSLTGVNGMYTEAFFGQGTRLTVV.

The chain is built from TRBV19 and TRBJ2-7, with 8 bases fitting TRBD2. The CDR3 extends over 14 amino acids. V trimming: 5 bases; J trimming: 3 bases; junction bases outside the gene matches: 6. Germline V CDR1 and CDR2: LNHDA, SQIVND (reference sequence). CDR3 DNA sequence: TGTGCCAGTAGTCCGAGCGGGAGTCTCTACGAGCAGTACTTC. Its translation is CASSPSGSLYEQYF.

The V call is TRBV28, the J call TRBJ1-5, with 11 bases fitting TRBD1. The germline V gene encodes CDR1 MDHEN and CDR2 SYDVKM. The V gene end was trimmed by 1 base and the J gene end by 6 bases; junction bases not matched to a gene: 5. This CDR3 has 16 amino acids. The CDR3 region has the DNA TGTGCCAGCAGTTTATATGGACAGGGGGCGGGTCAGCCCCAGCATTTT. Encoded protein: CASSLYGQGAGQPQHF.

This chain uses TRBV6-2 or TRBV6-3 with TRBJ2-6; tentative D call: TRBD1 (6 bases). There are 14 residues in the CDR3. Germline-derived CDR1 and CDR2 are MNHEY and SVGEGT. Trimming removed 6 bases at V and 4 bases at J, with 10 bases between. CDR3 in amino acids: CASSPTGGANVLTF. DNA for the CDR3: TGTGCCAGCAGCCCGACAGGCGGGGCCAACGTCCTGACTTTC.

CDR3: CASSTAAEGGYGYTF. The DNA for the CDR3 is TGTGCCAGTAGTACGGCCGCGGAGGGAGGCTATGGCTACACCTTC. V usage is TRBV19 and J usage is TRBJ1-2; no firm D call. The CDR3 consists of 15 residues. CDR1 is LNHDA, CDR2 SQIVND, per germline (reference sequence). V was shortened by 4 bases and J by 4 bases, with 16 bases between the two germline ends.

The chain carries TRBV21-1 and TRBJ1-2; the tabulated D call, TRBD1, remains unverified against the DNA. TRBV21-1 is given as a pseudogene. This CDR3 region has 13 residues. This CDR3 is CAIPDRELYGYTF. CDR3 DNA: TGTGCCATCCCAGACAGGGAGCTATATGGCTACACCTTC.

The V gene is TRBV6-6, the J gene TRBJ1-1; TRBD1 is a possible D gene (5 bases). V gave up 0 bases and J gave up 4 bases, with 9 bases separating them. The germline V gene has CDR1 MNHNY and CDR2 SVGAGI (reference sequence). This CDR3 contains 14 residues. The CDR3, as DNA: TGTGCCAGCAGTTACTCGAACGGGGGCACTGAAGCTTTCTTT. It translates to CASSYSNGGTEAFF.

J is TRBJ1-2 and V is TRBV28, with unresolved D. The germline gives CDR1 MDHEN, CDR2 SYDVKM. The CDR3 extends over 13 amino acids. Trimming left V 5 bases short and J 8 bases short, with 15 bases between. CDR3 coding DNA: TGTGCCAGCAGTCCAACCACCTGGACGGGCTACACCTTC. This encodes CASSPTTWTGYTF.

In this sample, this clone turned up once. The chain has TRBV28 and TRBJ1-3; D is ambiguous. V dropped 2 bases and J dropped 4 bases, with 6 bases sitting between them. The germline gives CDR1 MDHEN, CDR2 SYDVKM. This CDR3 comprises 13 residues. CDR3 protein: CASSLREGNTIYF. CDR3 coding DNA: TGTGCCAGCAGTTTAAGGGAGGGAAACACCATATATTTT.

V and J are TRBV19 and TRBJ1-2, with a possible D match to TRBD1 (5 bases). CDR3 length: 13 residues. V shed 7 bases and J shed 3 bases, with 12 bases lying between them. The germline V gene encodes CDR1 LNHDA and CDR2 SQIVND (reference sequence). CDR3 DNA sequence: TGTGCCAGTACCATCGGGGGGGACTATGGCTACACCTTC. It encodes CASTIGGDYGYTF.

The chain uses TRBV9 and TRBJ1-2; TRBD1 agrees at 7 bases. CDR3 length: 13 amino acids. Trimming at V came to 3 bases and at J to 4 bases, leaving 3 bases not matched to a gene. The V gene's germline CDR1 is SGDLS and CDR2 YYNGEE. CDR3 bases: TGTGCCAGCAGCGCGGGACAGAGCTATGGCTACACCTTC. It specifies CASSAGQSYGYTF.

This clone was observed a few times. The gene calls are TRBV30 and TRBJ2-7; possibly TRBD1 for D (6 bases). In germline, CDR1 is GTSNPN, CDR2 SVGIG (reference sequence). Trimming took 0 bases from V and 5 from J, leaving 14 bases between them. The CDR3 has 14 residues. For the CDR3, the DNA is TGTGCCTGGAGTGTAGGTTTCGGGACACACGAGCAGTACTTC. Translated: CAWSVGFGTHEQYF. The complete variable domain, with remaining parts taken from reference TRBV30 and TRBJ2-7, reads SQTIHQWPATLVQPVGSPLSLECTVEGTSNPNLYWYRQAAGRGLQLLFYSVGIGQISSEVPQNLSASRPQDRQFILSSKKLLLSDSGFYLCAWSVGFGTHEQYFGPGTRLTVT.

The genes are TRBV27 and TRBJ2-2, with D unresolved. Trimming cost V 2 bases and J 5 bases, with 9 bases left between them. This CDR3 spans 14 amino acids. CDR1 and CDR2 from the germline V gene are MNHEY and SMNVEV (reference sequence). CDR3: CASSLGSTTGELFF. The DNA of the CDR3 is TGTGCCAGCAGTTTAGGTAGTACTACCGGGGAGCTGTTTTTT.

The V gene is TRBV6-5, the J gene TRBJ1-6; D call uncertain. Germline CDR1 is MNHEY and CDR2 is SVGAGI. There are 13 residues in the CDR3. V lost 2 bases to trimming and J lost 7 bases, with 6 bases between them. The CDR3 sequence: CASSYLGNSPLHF. The CDR3 DNA is TGTGCCAGCAGTTACCTGGGCAATTCACCCCTCCACTTT.

This chain connects TRBV28 to TRBJ1-5; D possibly corresponds to TRBD1 (6 bases). Germline CDR1 is MDHEN and CDR2 is SYDVKM. Trimming cost V 3 bases and J 3 bases, with 15 bases left between them. CDR3 length equals 16 residues. CDR3 nucleotides: TGTGCCAGCAGTTTTTCAGGGGTTCCTTCCAATCAGCCCCAGCATTTT. Translated, it gives CASSFSGVPSNQPQHF.